A selection of T cell receptor beta chains follows, all from one sample in a study of OX40 agonist ivuxolimab in advanced cancers. Sequencing used immunoSEQ multiplex PCR; TCRdb keeps in-frame clones, though not all of them. This sample has tens of thousands of clones, with around four fifths found just once. The sample in question was CD4+ or CD8+ T cells sorted from blood, obtained in a trial of the OX40 agonist ivuxolimab. The source of these receptors is an adult with an advanced solid tumor such as melanoma, head and neck, liver or kidney cancer. The CDR3 runs from the conserved cysteine through the conserved F or W. Fields, in order: D gene, V gene, J gene, clone size, CDR3 DNA, CDR3 protein. The D gene is left open where the match is weak. The size field is filled for only some rows; it gives once, few, many or a size class.

d_gene: NA
v_gene: TRBV5-4
j_gene: TRBJ1-3
abundance: NA
CDR3nt: TGTGCCAGCAGCCCAGTGCCAGCCGCCTCTGGAAACACCATATATTTT
CDR3aa: CASSPVPAASGNTIYF

d_gene: TRBD1
v_gene: TRBV7-9
j_gene: TRBJ1-1
abundance: NA
CDR3nt: TGTGCCAGCAGCTTAGCCCAGACAGGGACTTTCTTT
CDR3aa: CASSLAQTGTFF

d_gene: NA
v_gene: TRBV2
j_gene: TRBJ2-1
abundance: NA
CDR3nt: TGTGCCAGCAGTGACTCTGACCCGGGGGCGGACGAGCAGTTCTTC
CDR3aa: CASSDSDPGADEQFF

d_gene: TRBD1
v_gene: TRBV27
j_gene: TRBJ1-2
abundance: NA
CDR3nt: TGTGCCAGCAGTTTCACAGGGGGCAACTATGGCTACACCTTC
CDR3aa: CASSFTGGNYGYTF

d_gene: NA
v_gene: TRBV5-5
j_gene: TRBJ2-4
abundance: NA
CDR3nt: TGTGCCAGCAGCTCGGACAGCTATGTCTTC
CDR3aa: CASSSDSYVF

d_gene: TRBD2
v_gene: TRBV15
j_gene: TRBJ2-4
abundance: NA
CDR3nt: TGTGCCACTACGACTAGCGGGAGAGAAAACATTCAGTACTTC
CDR3aa: CATTTSGRENIQYF

d_gene: NA
v_gene: TRBV5-1
j_gene: TRBJ2-1
abundance: NA
CDR3nt: TGCGCCAGCAGCTTGGTTGACGGGAGAGGCTACAATGAGCAGTTCTTC
CDR3aa: CASSLVDGRGYNEQFF

d_gene: NA
v_gene: TRBV7-2
j_gene: TRBJ2-3
abundance: NA
CDR3nt: TGTGCCAGCAGCTTAGGATCCCCTGACACAGATACGCAGTATTTT
CDR3aa: CASSLGSPDTDTQYF

d_gene: NA
v_gene: TRBV5-1
j_gene: TRBJ1-1
abundance: medium-sized
CDR3nt: TGCGCCAGCAGCTTTTTTGGCCGGGGCAACACTGAAGCTTTCTTT
CDR3aa: CASSFFGRGNTEAFF

d_gene: TRBD1
v_gene: TRBV5-1
j_gene: TRBJ2-3
abundance: NA
CDR3nt: TGCGCCAGCAGCCCACAAGGGGGCGCACCAGATACGCAGTATTTT
CDR3aa: CASSPQGGAPDTQYF

d_gene: NA
v_gene: TRBV7-9
j_gene: TRBJ1-2
abundance: few
CDR3nt: TGTGCCAGCAGCTTACCGGGAGATCCAGCAGGAGAGGGCTACACCTTC
CDR3aa: CASSLPGDPAGEGYTF

d_gene: NA
v_gene: TRBV5-4
j_gene: TRBJ1-6
abundance: NA
CDR3nt: TGTGCCAGCACTACTACAAAACAGGGTCAGAATTCACCCCTCCACTTT
CDR3aa: CASTTTKQGQNSPLHF

d_gene: NA
v_gene: TRBV27
j_gene: TRBJ1-1
abundance: NA
CDR3nt: TGTGCCAGCAGCCGATTCGGGGGGATCAGTTTCTTT
CDR3aa: CASSRFGGISFF

d_gene: TRBD1
v_gene: TRBV29-1
j_gene: TRBJ1-2
abundance: NA
CDR3nt: TGCAGCGTTGAAGGGGGGGACAGCTATGGCTACACCTTC
CDR3aa: CSVEGGDSYGYTF

d_gene: NA
v_gene: TRBV4-2
j_gene: TRBJ1-2
abundance: few
CDR3nt: TGTGCCAGCAGCCAAGATACCGTCCTACGCGATGGCTACACCTTC
CDR3aa: CASSQDTVLRDGYTF